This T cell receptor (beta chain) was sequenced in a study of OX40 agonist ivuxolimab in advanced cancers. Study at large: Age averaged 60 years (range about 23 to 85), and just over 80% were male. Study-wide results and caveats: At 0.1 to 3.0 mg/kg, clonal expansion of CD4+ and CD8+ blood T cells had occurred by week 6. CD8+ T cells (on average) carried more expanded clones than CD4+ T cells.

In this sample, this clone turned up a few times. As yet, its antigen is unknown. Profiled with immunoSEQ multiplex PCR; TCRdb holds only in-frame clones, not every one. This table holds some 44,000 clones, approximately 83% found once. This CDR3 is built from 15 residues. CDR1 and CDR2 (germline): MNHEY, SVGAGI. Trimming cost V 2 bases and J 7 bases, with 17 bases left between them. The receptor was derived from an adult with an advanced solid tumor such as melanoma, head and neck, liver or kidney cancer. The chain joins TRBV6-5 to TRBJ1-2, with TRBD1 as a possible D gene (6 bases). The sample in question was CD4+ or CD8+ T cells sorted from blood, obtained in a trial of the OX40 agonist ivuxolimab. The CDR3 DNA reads TGTGCCAGCAGTTACAAAGGACAGAGTCGAGGTGGCTACACCTTC. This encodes CASSYKGQSRGGYTF.